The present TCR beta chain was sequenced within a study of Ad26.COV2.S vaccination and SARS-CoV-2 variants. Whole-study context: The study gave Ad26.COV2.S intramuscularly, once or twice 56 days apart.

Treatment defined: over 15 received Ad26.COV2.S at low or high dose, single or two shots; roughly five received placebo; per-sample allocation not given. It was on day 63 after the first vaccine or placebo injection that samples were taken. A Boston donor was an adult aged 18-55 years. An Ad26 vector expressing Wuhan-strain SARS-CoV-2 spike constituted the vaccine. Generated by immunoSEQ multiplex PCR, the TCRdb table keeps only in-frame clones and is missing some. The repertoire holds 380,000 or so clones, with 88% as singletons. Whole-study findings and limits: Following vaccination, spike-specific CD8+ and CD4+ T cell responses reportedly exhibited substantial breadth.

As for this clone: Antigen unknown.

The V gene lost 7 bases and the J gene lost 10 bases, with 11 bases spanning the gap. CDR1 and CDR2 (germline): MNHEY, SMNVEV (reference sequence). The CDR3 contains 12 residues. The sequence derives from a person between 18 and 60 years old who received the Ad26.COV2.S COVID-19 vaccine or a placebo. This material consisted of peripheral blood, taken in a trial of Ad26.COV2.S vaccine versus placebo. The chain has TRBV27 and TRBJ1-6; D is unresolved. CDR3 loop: CASMGIGSPLHF. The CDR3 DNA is TGTGCCAGCATGGGGATAGGATCACCCCTCCACTTT.